These 15 T cell receptor beta chains share one sample of origin, sequenced in a study of blood T cells in healthy people across ages. A J-beta primer mix and a sample-barcoded 5' primer were used in a second PCR of about 7 to 12 cycles. TCRdb processed the 5' RACE reads anew with MiXCR; each CDR3 protein has one entry. This repertoire shows 920,000 or so distinct CDR3 sequences, 40% to 45% found once; its top ten account for over 15%. Material: blood. These receptors came from a woman in her fifties or sixties in good health.

There are a few counts of this clonotype. The genes are TRBV5-7 and TRBJ2-3; D remains unclear. TRBV5-7 is an ORF, and what it does is uncertain. The CDR3 totals 17 residues. The V end lost 0 bases, the J end lost 0 bases, and 14 bases lay between the germline ends. As DNA, the CDR3 is TGTGCCAGCAGCTTGGGGCCGAGGAGTACGAGCACAGATACGCAGTATTTT. Translation: CASSLGPRSTSTDTQYF.

A few counts support this clonotype. The chain recombines TRBV6-1 with TRBJ2-7; D is unresolved. The CDR3 has 16 amino acids. Per the germline V gene, CDR1 is MNHNS and CDR2 is SASEGT. Deletions cut 3 bases from V and 2 bases from J, with 17 bases between. As DNA, the CDR3 is TGTGCCAGCAGTGATTCTAGGAGTTGGGTTACCTACGAGCAGTACTTC. This codes for CASSDSRSWVTYEQYF.

This clonotype was seen more than once but under ten times. J is TRBJ2-7 and V is TRBV29-1; D is perhaps TRBD2 (5 bases). The CDR3 length is 14 residues. Trimming left V 2 bases short and J 5 bases short, with 16 bases between. Germline V CDR1 and CDR2: SQVTM, ANQGSEA. The CDR3 is CSVEPNSPGNEQYF. CDR3 sequence (DNA): TGCAGCGTTGAACCCAACAGCCCGGGAAACGAGCAGTACTTC.

The rearrangement joins TRBV10-3 to TRBJ2-1, with D possibly TRBD1 on 5 matching bases. The CDR3 has 16 amino acids. V shed 2 bases and J shed 5 bases, with 16 bases lying between them. Germline CDR1 reads ENHRY; CDR2 reads SYGVKD. In DNA form, the CDR3 reads TGTGCCATCAGTGAGCGTTGGCAGGGCGGAGACAATGAGCAGTTCTTC. The encoded protein is CAISERWQGGDNEQFF.

This clonotype was detected a few times. The rearrangement links TRBV20-1 to TRBJ2-5; the match to TRBD1 covers 9 bases. This CDR3 is built from 15 residues. Trimming took 3 bases from V and 4 from J; bases not matched to a gene: 9. Germline V gene lookup returns CDR1 DFQATT and CDR2 SNEGSKA (reference sequence). The CDR3 sequence is CSASSRDRARETQYF. In DNA, the CDR3 is TGCAGTGCTAGCAGCCGGGACAGGGCGCGAGAGACCCAGTACTTC.

This clonotype occurred a few times. The rearrangement uses TRBV9 and TRBJ2-3, with 9 bases identical to TRBD1. Losses at the gene ends were 3 bases for V and 0 bases for J; bases not matched to a gene: 5. Germline-derived CDR1 and CDR2 are SGDLS and YYNGEE. The CDR3 has 16 amino acids. The CDR3 coding sequence is TGTGCCAGCAGCGAGCGACAGGGGGATAGCACAGATACGCAGTATTTT. This translates into CASSERQGDSTDTQYF.

The chain has TRBV20-1 and TRBJ2-5, with 8 positions matching TRBD1. The V gene's germline CDR1 is DFQATT and CDR2 SNEGSKA (reference sequence). Germline trimming cut 1 base from V and 11 bases from J; bases unmatched to any gene: 6. This CDR3 spans 12 amino acids. The CDR3 region is CSARGTGCEQYF. The CDR3 nucleotides read TGCAGTGCTAGAGGGACAGGGTGTGAGCAGTACTTC.

This clonotype was counted a few times. The CDR3 is CASRPLGGSYNEQFF. The CDR3 DNA sequence: TGCGCCAGCAGACCACTGGGGGGCTCCTACAATGAGCAGTTCTTC. J is TRBJ2-1 and V is TRBV4-1, with a possible D match to TRBD2 (6 bases). V was shortened by 6 bases and J by 0 bases, with 12 bases between the two germline ends. There are 15 residues in the CDR3. In germline, CDR1 is MGHRA, CDR2 YSYEKL.

The chain couples TRBV28 to TRBJ2-1; D is unresolved. Germline CDR1 and CDR2: MDHEN and SYDVKM. Trimming pared 2 bases from V and 6 bases from J, leaving 8 bases between. The CDR3 has 13 amino acids. CDR3 residues: CASSLPLVNEQFF. CDR3 bases: TGTGCCAGCAGTTTACCCCTCGTCAATGAGCAGTTCTTC.

The rearrangement joins TRBV28 to TRBJ2-4; D is unclear. This CDR3 is built from 15 residues. CDR1 and CDR2 from the germline V gene are MDHEN and SYDVKM. V lost 2 bases and J lost 13, with 21 bases in between. The CDR3 loop reads CASSLRQVYYNEQYF. The CDR3 DNA reads as TGTGCCAGCAGTTTACGGCAGGTATACTACAATGAGCAGTACTTC.

This chain's CDR3 is CATLKSNPTDTQYF. CDR3 nucleotides: TGTGCCACCTTGAAGAGTAATCCCACAGATACGCAGTATTTT. The chain has TRBV15 and TRBJ2-3; D is unclear. The germline gives CDR1 LNHNV, CDR2 YYDKDF (reference sequence). V was trimmed by 8 bases and J by 2 bases, leaving 14 bases between them. CDR3 length equals 14 residues.

This clonotype has more than one count but fewer than ten. The J gene is TRBJ2-3, the V gene TRBV29-1; 8 nucleotides align to TRBD2. J was trimmed by 0 bases and V by 7 bases; bases with no gene match: 3. This CDR3 contains 13 residues. CDR1 is SQVTM and CDR2 is ANQGSEA in the germline V gene. The CDR3 region has the DNA TGCAGCGAGACTAGCGACAGCACAGATACGCAGTATTTT. Its protein is CSETSDSTDTQYF.

The chain carries TRBV15 and TRBJ2-1, with D possibly being TRBD2 (5 bases). CDR1 is LNHNV and CDR2 is YYDKDF in the germline V gene (reference sequence). CDR3 length equals 16 residues. V was cut by 5 bases and J by 3 bases, with 17 bases left in between. In DNA, the CDR3 is TGTGCCACCAGCCCACCGACGGGATCACGCTACAATGAGCAGTTCTTC. Its protein product is CATSPPTGSRYNEQFF. The whole variable domain, remainder taken from reference TRBV15 and TRBJ2-1, is DAMVIQNPRYQVTQFGKPVTLSCSQTLNHNVMYWYQQKSSQAPKLLFHYYDKDFNNEADTPDNFQSRRPNTSFCFLDIRSPGLGDTAMYLCATSPPTGSRYNEQFFGPGTRLTVL.

The V call is TRBV12-1, the J call TRBJ2-7; the DNA was not used to check the table's D call, TRBD2. TRBV12-1 counts as a pseudogene. The CDR3 covers 13 residues. The CDR3 nucleotides are TGTGCCAGCAGTATGGGGAGGGGGGACGAGCGGTACTTC. It is translated as CASSMGRGDERYF.

The chain recombines TRBV6-5 with TRBJ1-2; D is unresolved. The germline V gene has CDR1 MNHEY and CDR2 SVGAGI. The CDR3 has 13 amino acids. The germline V and J ends were trimmed by 0 bases and 4 bases, with 6 bases remaining between them. The CDR3 region is CASSYSRAYGYTF. The CDR3 nucleotides are TGTGCCAGCAGTTACTCGAGAGCCTATGGCTACACCTTC.